One sample yielded the 10 T cell receptor delta chains listed below, sequenced in a study of gamma-delta chains in newborns, infants, children. TCRdb re-identified clones in the reads via CATT. The sample contains around 4,900 delta-chain clones, roughly 20% of which appear only once. Sample: blood. These TCRs come from a child who was a newborn, infant or young child, either healthy, febrile or measles-vaccinated (not recorded which).

This clone is labeled medium-sized (0.01 to 0.1%). The V call is TRDV1, the J call TRDJ1, with TRDD3 identical over 9 bases. Per germline, CDR1 TSWWSYY and CDR2 QGS. Trimming at V came to 0 bases and at J to 9 bases, leaving 5 bases not matched to a gene. This CDR3 contains 14 residues. Here the CDR3 DNA reads TGTGCTCTTGGGGAACTGAGAACTGGGGGACAACTCATCTTT. The encoded protein is CALGELRTGGQLIF.

The chain joins TRDV2 to TRDJ1, with 10 bases identical to TRDD3. No J gene is reported in TCRdb; it was inferred here by comparing the DNA with germline. Trimming cost V 2 bases and J 0 bases; bases outside gene matches: 23. The germline gives CDR1 GEAIGNYY, CDR2 EKD. The CDR3 length is 22 residues. CDR3 residues: CACDRMRTGGYDKTTYTDKLIF. The CDR3 nucleotides are TGTGCCTGTGACAGAATGAGGACAGGGGGATACGATAAAACCACCTACACCGATAAACTCATCTTT.

A few counts support this clone. The rearrangement joins TRDV1 to TRDJ1; 12 nucleotides match TRDD3. This CDR3 is 21 amino acids long. The germline CDR1 and CDR2 sequences are TSWWSYY and QGS. V gave up 2 bases and J gave up 0 bases; unmatched junction bases: 16. The CDR3 sequence is CALGEAFRTGGYPQYTDKLIF. The DNA of the CDR3 is TGTGCTCTTGGGGAAGCATTCCGTACTGGGGGATACCCCCAATACACCGATAAACTCATCTTT.

On this clone itself: This may come from a read error, since a much larger clone is one base off. No V gene was called here, but the J gene is TRDJ1; the table calls TRDD3, which could not be checked here. The CDR3 runs 21 residues. The CDR3 reads CACDTGSLGDPNPVSTDKLIF. The CDR3 coding sequence is TGTGCCTGTGACACCGGAAGCCTGGGGGACCCGAACCCCGTTAGCACCGATAAACTCATCTTT.

As concerns this clone: It may be a read error: a sequence one base away is much more abundant. The chain carries TRDV1 and TRDJ1; D is unclear. CDR1 and CDR2 (germline): TSWWSYY, QGS. The CDR3 length is 20 residues. The germline V and J ends were trimmed by 7 bases and 0 bases, with 30 bases remaining between them. CDR3 DNA: TGTGCTCTTGTGGATTCATACTCGGGTAGGGGCTTACCTTACACCGATAAACTCATCTTT. It specifies CALVDSYSGRGLPYTDKLIF.

On this clone: A much bigger clone sits one base away, suggesting this may be a read error. The chain has TRDV2 and TRDJ1; 9 positions agree with TRDD3. The J gene, not given by TCRdb, was assigned here from a germline match of the nucleotide sequence. Per germline, CDR1 GEAIGNYY and CDR2 EKD. CDR3 length equals 22 residues. Unmatched junction bases numbered 26, after V lost 3 bases and J lost 1 base. In DNA, the CDR3 is TGTGCCTGTGACTCAACGATCCTTTACTGGGGGAGTCCAGGGGACCCCACCGATAAACTCATCTTT. Translation gives CACDSTILYWGSPGDPTDKLIF.

Only a few counts were recorded for this clone. This could be a read error, since a much larger clone is one nucleotide away. The chain links TRDV2 to TRDJ1; TRDD3 aligns across 8 bases. Germline V gene sequence: CDR1 GEAIGNYY, CDR2 EKD. The CDR3 consists of 13 residues. As DNA, the CDR3 is TGTGCCTGTGACGGGATACGCACCGATAGACTCATCTTT. Protein sequence: CACDGIRTDRLIF.

This clone was detected only a few times. One end of the junction is discordant with germline, which a read error may explain. This specimen includes other DNA sequences encoding the same CDR3. The chain has TRDV2 and TRDJ3, with D perhaps assigned TRDD2 or TRDD3 (5 bases each). CDR3 length: 21 amino acids. Germline V gene data show CDR1 as GEAIGNYY and CDR2 as EKD. This CDR3 is CACDTLGESIASSWDTRQMFF. CDR3 coding DNA: TGTGCCTGTGACACGCTTGGGGAATCTATTGCAAGTTCCTGGGACACCCGGCAGATGTTTTTC.

On this clone: Just one base apart from a much larger clone, this may be a read error. The genes are TRDV1 and TRDJ1; possibly TRDD2 or TRDD3 for D (9 bases each). No J gene was available from TCRdb, and it was assigned here by a germline match of the DNA. Germline V gene lookup returns CDR1 TSWWSYY and CDR2 QGS. Trimming removed 1 base at V and 0 bases at J, with 36 bases between. CDR3 length: 24 amino acids. For the CDR3, the DNA is TGTGCTCTTGGGGAACGCACTACCTTCCTACGGACCCTGGGGGATTCATATTACACCGATAAACTCATCTTT. Translated: CALGERTTFLRTLGDSYYTDKLIF.

This clone was picked up a small number of times. Other DNA sequences of this sample code for an identical CDR3. The V call is TRDV2, the J call TRDJ3; 10 bases line up with TRDD3. Germline lookup yields CDR1 GEAIGNYY and CDR2 EKD. The CDR3 totals 18 residues. After removal of 0 bases from V and 2 bases from J, the junction contained 3 bases not matched to a gene. The CDR3 sequence is CACDTLGDTTWDTRQMFF. In DNA, the CDR3 is TGTGCCTGTGACACCTTGGGGGATACCACCTGGGACACCCGACAGATGTTTTTC.